This T cell receptor (beta chain) was observed in a study of cytomegalovirus exposure and HLA in healthy donors. With 60 Vbeta and 13 Jbeta primers, the PCR was carried out. TCRdb's table, derived via immunoSEQ multiplex PCR, lists solely in-frame clones and lacks some. The sample yields roughly 130,000 clones, about 79% seen once. General study findings and limits: Earlier analysis found most TCR beta V segments productive about 90% or about 30% of the time.

Germline loops: CDR1 SGHTA, CDR2 FQGNSA. Deletions cut 2 bases from V and 1 base from J, with 5 bases between. CDR3 length: 13 residues. Comment on this clone: What it binds is unknown.

The sample consisted of PBMCs. V gene TRBV7-2 combines with J gene TRBJ1-1, with D maybe TRBD1 (5 bases). This receptor was obtained from a young man in good health and CMV-seronegative. CDR3 sequence (DNA): TGTGCCAGCAGCTTACAGGGGAACACTGAAGCTTTCTTT. Translation: CASSLQGNTEAFF.